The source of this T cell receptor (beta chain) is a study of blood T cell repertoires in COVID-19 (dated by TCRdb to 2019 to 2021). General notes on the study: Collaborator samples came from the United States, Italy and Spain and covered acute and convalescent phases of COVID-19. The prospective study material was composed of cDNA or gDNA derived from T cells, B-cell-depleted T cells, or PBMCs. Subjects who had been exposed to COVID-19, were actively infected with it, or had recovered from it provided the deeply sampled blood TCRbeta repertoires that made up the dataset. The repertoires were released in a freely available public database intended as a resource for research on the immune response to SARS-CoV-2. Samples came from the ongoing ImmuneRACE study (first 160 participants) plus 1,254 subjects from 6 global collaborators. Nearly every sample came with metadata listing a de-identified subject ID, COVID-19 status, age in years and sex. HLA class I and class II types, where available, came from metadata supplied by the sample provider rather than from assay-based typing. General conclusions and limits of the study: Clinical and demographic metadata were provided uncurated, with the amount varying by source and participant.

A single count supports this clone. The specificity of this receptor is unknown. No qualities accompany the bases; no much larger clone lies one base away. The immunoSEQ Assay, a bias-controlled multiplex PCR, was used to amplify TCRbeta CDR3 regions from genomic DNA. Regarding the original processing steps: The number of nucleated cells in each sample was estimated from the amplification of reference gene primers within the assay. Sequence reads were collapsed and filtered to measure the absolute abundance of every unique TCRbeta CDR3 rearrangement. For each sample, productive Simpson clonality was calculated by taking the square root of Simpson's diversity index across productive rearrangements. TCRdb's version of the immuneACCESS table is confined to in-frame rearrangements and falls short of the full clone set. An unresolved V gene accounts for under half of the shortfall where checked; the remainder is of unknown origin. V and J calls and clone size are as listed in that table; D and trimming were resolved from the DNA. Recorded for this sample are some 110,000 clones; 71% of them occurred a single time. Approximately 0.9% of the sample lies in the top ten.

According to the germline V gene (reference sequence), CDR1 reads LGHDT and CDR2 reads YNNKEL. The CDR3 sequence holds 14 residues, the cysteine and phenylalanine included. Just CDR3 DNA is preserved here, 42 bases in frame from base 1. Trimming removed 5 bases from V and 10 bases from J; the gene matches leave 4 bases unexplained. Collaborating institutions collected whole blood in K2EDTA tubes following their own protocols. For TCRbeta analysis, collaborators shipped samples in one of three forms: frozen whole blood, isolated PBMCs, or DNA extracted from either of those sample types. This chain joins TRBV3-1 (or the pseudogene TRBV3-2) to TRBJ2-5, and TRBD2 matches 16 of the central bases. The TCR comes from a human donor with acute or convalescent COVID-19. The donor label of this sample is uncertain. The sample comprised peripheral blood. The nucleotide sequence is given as TGTGCCAGCAGCGGGACTAGCGGGGGGGTTGGCCAGTACTTC. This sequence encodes CASSGTSGGVGQYF.